Listed here is a single T cell receptor beta chain. The antigen remains undetermined. The study gave focal radiation plus ipilimumab CTLA-4 blockade to patients with chemo-refractory metastatic non-small-cell lung cancer. The data originate from a study of radiotherapy plus CTLA-4 blockade in lung cancer. Overall study context: Objective responses were recorded in 15% to 20% of patients, with disease control recorded in less than 40%.

Clones were read by immunoSEQ multiplex PCR, and TCRdb kept only the in-frame ones, dropping some. The table has about 43,000 clones, 55% to 80% seen once. CDR3 length: 14 amino acids. Germline V CDR1 and CDR2: MNHNS, SASEGT. V lost 4 bases to trimming and J lost 2 bases, with 11 bases between them. Whole-study results and caveats: Early blood T cell clone changes and increased post-radiation serum interferon-beta were reportedly the strongest response predictors. Some TCR clones had been derived from tumors. These clones expanded in peripheral blood after radiotherapy plus ipilimumab.

The chain links TRBV6-1 to TRBJ2-5, with D tentatively TRBD1 (6 bases). The source is a human donor with non-small cell lung cancer who had a partial response to radiotherapy plus ipilimumab. The sample was peripheral blood, taken from a patient treated with radiotherapy plus ipilimumab. The CDR3 loop is CASSGGHLQETQYF. CDR3 bases: TGTGCCAGCAGTGGGGGACATTTACAAGAGACCCAGTACTTC.